These T cell receptor beta chains were read from a single sample in a study of blood T cells in healthy people across ages. TCRdb ran MiXCR on the 5' RACE reads and lists one entry per CDR3 protein. The data hold roughly 680,000 distinct CDR3 sequences, with around 49% observed a single time. The sequenced sample was blood. The receptors originated from a woman in her sixties or seventies in good health. Each CDR3 is given with its conserved first and last residue. Fields, in order: clone size, J gene, D gene, V gene, CDR3 DNA, CDR3 protein. The D gene is left open where the match is weak. Not every row has a clone size; where given, it reads once, few, many or a size class.

clone_size: once; j_call: TRBJ2-3; d_call: .; v_call: TRBV30; cdr3_nt: TGTGCCTGGAGCAGCAGCACAGATACGCAGTATTTT; cdr3_aa: CAWSSSTDTQYF
clone_size: few; j_call: TRBJ2-3; d_call: .; v_call: TRBV7-3; cdr3_nt: TGTGCCAGCAGCTCAGGACCTAGGCCCACAGATACGCAGTATTTT; cdr3_aa: CASSSGPRPTDTQYF
clone_size: few; j_call: TRBJ2-2; d_call: .; v_call: TRBV9; cdr3_nt: TGTGCCAGCAGCGTAGCTAGCTGGGGTGGAACCGGGGAGCTGTTTTTT; cdr3_aa: CASSVASWGGTGELFF
clone_size: few; j_call: TRBJ2-7; d_call: .; v_call: TRBV7-9; cdr3_nt: TGTGCCAGCAGCTTACTGGGGGACTCCGAGCAGTACTTC; cdr3_aa: CASSLLGDSEQYF
clone_size: .; j_call: TRBJ2-5; d_call: TRBD1; v_call: TRBV5-4; cdr3_nt: TGTGCCAGCAGCTTGGGAGGGGCATCGGGGACAGCCCAAGAGACCCAGTACTTC; cdr3_aa: CASSLGGASGTAQETQYF
clone_size: .; j_call: TRBJ2-1; d_call: TRBD2; v_call: TRBV19; cdr3_nt: TGTGCCAGTAGTATAGATAACGGGAGGCGGGGGAATGAGCAGTTCTTC; cdr3_aa: CASSIDNGRRGNEQFF
clone_size: few; j_call: TRBJ1-1; d_call: TRBD1; v_call: TRBV20-1; cdr3_nt: TGCAGTGCTATCCGGGACAGAATGAACACTGAAGCTTTCTTT; cdr3_aa: CSAIRDRMNTEAFF
clone_size: few; j_call: TRBJ2-3; d_call: .; v_call: TRBV20-1; cdr3_nt: TGCAGTGCTAGAGACTGGGGCAGTCCGACGGGCACAGATACGCAGTATTTT; cdr3_aa: CSARDWGSPTGTDTQYF
clone_size: .; j_call: TRBJ2-1; d_call: .; v_call: TRBV20-1; cdr3_nt: TGCAGTGCTAGAAGTACCGGCAATGAGCAGTTCTTC; cdr3_aa: CSARSTGNEQFF
clone_size: .; j_call: TRBJ2-6; d_call: TRBD2; v_call: TRBV9; cdr3_nt: TGTGCCAGCAGCGTAGTAAGCGGGAGTGTCGCTGGGGCCAACGTCCTGACTTTC; cdr3_aa: CASSVVSGSVAGANVLTF
clone_size: .; j_call: TRBJ2-7; d_call: .; v_call: TRBV6-5; cdr3_nt: TGTGCCAGCAGTTACTCGGGACACTACGAGCAGTACTTC; cdr3_aa: CASSYSGHYEQYF
clone_size: .; j_call: TRBJ2-1; d_call: .; v_call: TRBV7-8; cdr3_nt: TGTGCCAGCAACGACGTTCGGGAATTGATAAATGAGCAGTTCTTC; cdr3_aa: CASNDVRELINEQFF
clone_size: .; j_call: TRBJ1-6; d_call: .; v_call: TRBV4-3; cdr3_nt: TGCGCCAGCAGCCAAGAGATCAAGGACACGTATAATTCACCCCTCCACTTT; cdr3_aa: CASSQEIKDTYNSPLHF
clone_size: few; j_call: TRBJ2-5; d_call: TRBD2; v_call: TRBV28; cdr3_nt: TGTGCCAGCAGCCCTAGCGGGAGAGCGAAAGAGACCCAGTACTTC; cdr3_aa: CASSPSGRAKETQYF
clone_size: .; j_call: TRBJ2-6; d_call: .; v_call: TRBV7-2; cdr3_nt: TGTGCCAGCAGCTTCCAGATATCTGGGGCCAACGTCCTGACTTTC; cdr3_aa: CASSFQISGANVLTF
clone_size: .; j_call: TRBJ1-2; d_call: TRBD1; v_call: TRBV11-2; cdr3_nt: TGTGCCAGCAGCTCTACGTTTGACAGGGGCTATGGCTACACCTTC; cdr3_aa: CASSSTFDRGYGYTF
clone_size: .; j_call: TRBJ1-6; d_call: .; v_call: TRBV21-1; cdr3_nt: TGTGCCAGCAGCAAAGTCCCCCGTCCGGGGGTTGAAGGTTCACCCCCCCACTTT; cdr3_aa: CASSKVPRPGVEGSPPHF
clone_size: few; j_call: TRBJ2-7; d_call: .; v_call: TRBV21-1; cdr3_nt: TGTGCCAGCAGCTACAGGGGCGGCCGAACCTACGAGCAGTACTTC; cdr3_aa: CASSYRGGRTYEQYF
clone_size: .; j_call: TRBJ1-2; d_call: .; v_call: TRBV4-2; cdr3_nt: TGTGCCAGCAGCCAAGTCCCGTATGGCTACACCTTC; cdr3_aa: CASSQVPYGYTF
clone_size: .; j_call: TRBJ2-5; d_call: .; v_call: TRBV28; cdr3_nt: TGTGCCAGCAGGGACGACAATGAGCAGTACTTC; cdr3_aa: CASRDDNEQYF
clone_size: .; j_call: TRBJ2-1; d_call: .; v_call: TRBV20-1; cdr3_nt: TGCAGTGCAAGACCCCTAGTCTGGGGCAATGAGCAGTTCTTC; cdr3_aa: CSARPLVWGNEQFF
clone_size: .; j_call: TRBJ2-7; d_call: .; v_call: TRBV4-2; cdr3_nt: TGTGCCAGCAGCCAAGGGGACCCGAATCGTGAGCAGTACTTC; cdr3_aa: CASSQGDPNREQYF
clone_size: .; j_call: TRBJ2-7; d_call: TRBD2; v_call: TRBV30; cdr3_nt: TGTGCCTGGAAGGGGACTAGCGGATACAATGAGCAGTACTTC; cdr3_aa: CAWKGTSGYNEQYF
clone_size: .; j_call: TRBJ1-2; d_call: .; v_call: TRBV13; cdr3_nt: TGTACCAGCAGCTTATACCGCGCTTATGGCTACACCTTC; cdr3_aa: CTSSLYRAYGYTF
clone_size: .; j_call: TRBJ2-7; d_call: .; v_call: TRBV21-1; cdr3_nt: TGTGCCAGCAGCAACCCCTATGCTCTACCTAGCGGGAGAGACCCGAACGAGCAGTACTTC; cdr3_aa: CASSNPYALPSGRDPNEQYF
clone_size: .; j_call: TRBJ2-7; d_call: .; v_call: TRBV9; cdr3_nt: TGTGCCAGCAGCGTAAGCCCACTAACTAGGGGCTCCTACAATGAGCAGTACTTC; cdr3_aa: CASSVSPLTRGSYNEQYF
clone_size: .; j_call: TRBJ1-6; d_call: .; v_call: TRBV2; cdr3_nt: TGTGCCAGCAGGGGGTCAGGGACCTATAATTCACCCCTCCACTTT; cdr3_aa: CASRGSGTYNSPLHF
clone_size: .; j_call: TRBJ2-1; d_call: .; v_call: TRBV4-3; cdr3_nt: TGCGCCAGCAGCCACCTCACCGCCCCCTACAATGAGCAGTTCTTC; cdr3_aa: CASSHLTAPYNEQFF
clone_size: medium-sized; j_call: TRBJ2-7; d_call: .; v_call: TRBV7-2; cdr3_nt: TGTGCCAGCAGTATACAGGTCTCCTACGAGCAGTACTTC; cdr3_aa: CASSIQVSYEQYF
clone_size: .; j_call: TRBJ1-6; d_call: .; v_call: TRBV6-5; cdr3_nt: TGTGCCAGCAGCACCAGCTCCTATAATTCACCCCTCCACTTT; cdr3_aa: CASSTSSYNSPLHF
clone_size: .; j_call: TRBJ2-1; d_call: TRBD2; v_call: TRBV28; cdr3_nt: TGTGCCAGCAGGGGGACTAAGCAGTTCTTC; cdr3_aa: CASRGTKQFF
clone_size: .; j_call: TRBJ2-7; d_call: TRBD1; v_call: TRBV6-2/TRBV6-3; cdr3_nt: TGTGCCTCCGTCCGGGACAGTCGGACCTACGAGCAGTACTTC; cdr3_aa: CASVRDSRTYEQYF
clone_size: .; j_call: TRBJ2-5; d_call: .; v_call: TRBV9; cdr3_nt: TGTGCCAGCACCCAAGGACAGCAAGAGACCCAGTACTTC; cdr3_aa: CASTQGQQETQYF
clone_size: few; j_call: TRBJ2-7; d_call: .; v_call: TRBV6-1; cdr3_nt: TGTGCCAGCAGTGTGGTCACCTCCTACGAGCAGTACTTC; cdr3_aa: CASSVVTSYEQYF
clone_size: few; j_call: TRBJ2-4; d_call: .; v_call: TRBV15; cdr3_nt: TGTGCCACCAGCAGTAAAAAGGGAGAAAACATTCAGTACTTC; cdr3_aa: CATSSKKGENIQYF
clone_size: .; j_call: TRBJ2-1; d_call: .; v_call: TRBV29-1; cdr3_nt: TGCAGCGTTGAGTGGGACACCTCCTACAATGAGCAGTTCTTC; cdr3_aa: CSVEWDTSYNEQFF
clone_size: many; j_call: TRBJ2-3; d_call: .; v_call: TRBV5-1; cdr3_nt: TGCGCCAGCAGCTTATTCCAAGATACGCAGTATTTT; cdr3_aa: CASSLFQDTQYF